This T cell receptor (beta chain) was identified in a study of blood T cell repertoires in COVID-19 (dated by TCRdb to between 2020 and 2021). For the wider study: The collaborator samples originated in the United States, Italy and Spain and spanned the acute and convalescent phases of COVID-19. The prospective study material was composed of cDNA or gDNA derived from T cells, B-cell-depleted T cells, or PBMCs. Subjects who had been exposed to COVID-19, were actively infected with it, or had recovered from it provided the deeply sampled blood TCRbeta repertoires that made up the dataset. The samples were drawn from the first 160 participants of the ongoing ImmuneRACE study and from 1,254 subjects provided by 6 global collaborators. The repertoires were released in a freely available public database meant as a resource for research on the immune response to SARS-CoV-2. Where available, HLA class I and class II types were obtained from metadata supplied by the sample provider rather than from assay-based typing. Sample metadata almost always included a de-identified subject ID, COVID-19 status, age in years and sex. What the authors observed across the whole study: The quantity of clinical and demographic metadata differed by source and by participant and was supplied without curation.

CDR1 and CDR2 are read off the germline V gene as SGHRS and YFSETQ. Trimming takes 4 bases from V and 2 bases from J, and the germline ends sit 25 bases apart. The CDR3 runs 19 residues from the cysteine to the phenylalanine. CDR3 DNA is the only sequence kept; it has 57 bases, read in frame from the first base. The collaborating institutions used their own protocols to collect whole blood in K2EDTA tubes. For TCRbeta analysis, collaborators shipped samples as frozen whole blood, isolated PBMCs, or DNA extracted from either of those sample types. This clone was seen a few times. Its recognized antigen is unknown. No base quality values were provided; no much bigger clone lies one nucleotide off. The immunoSEQ Assay, a bias-controlled multiplex PCR, was used to amplify TCRbeta CDR3 regions from genomic DNA. The published analysis was carried out like this. Nucleated cell counts per sample were estimated from amplification of reference gene primers within the assay. To quantify the absolute abundance of each unique TCRbeta CDR3 rearrangement, sequence reads were collapsed and filtered. For each sample, productive Simpson clonality was calculated as the square root of Simpson's diversity index over productive rearrangements. TCRdb carries this immuneACCESS record with in-frame sequences only. Its versions omit some clonotypes, under half of them owing to an unresolved V gene in the studies checked, with the rest unexplained. The V and J calls and clone size are taken from that table; D and trimming were inferred from the DNA. Present in this sample are tens of thousands of clones, 70% to 90% of which were seen just once. The biggest ten clones account for 12% of the sample.

The TCR originated in a human donor in a cohort sampled during active COVID-19. The donor label of this sample is uncertain. Recombination joined TRBV5-1 with TRBJ1-3, with no confidently assigned D gene. Sequencing was done on a sample of peripheral blood. The CDR3 in this case is CASSPVAPGSKAAGNTIYF. The DNA is TGCGCCAGCAGCCCAGTAGCACCGGGATCCAAAGCGGCTGGAAACACCATATATTTT.